This T cell receptor (beta chain) originates from a study of T cells in Graves' hyperthyroidism and ophthalmopathy. Trimming cost V 4 bases and J 5 bases; bases outside gene matches: 11. Germline CDR1 SGHDT, CDR2 YYEEEE. CDR3 length: 16 amino acids. RNA transcripts gave rise to amplified TCR beta CDR3 regions. With the HTBI primer set, the TCR CDR3 went through a first round of RT-PCR. TCRdb re-called the multiplex PCR reads with MiXCR, one entry per CDR3 protein. The sample lists roughly 170,000 distinct CDR3 sequences, 9.4% occurring once. Blood was obtained at the first hyperthyroidism diagnosis, which preceded any ophthalmopathy symptoms. Cells are PBMCs isolated from around 10 ml of fresh blood.

Material for sequencing was blood. The V and J genes are TRBV5-6 and TRBJ1-4; 7 bases map to TRBD1. The origin of this receptor is a woman aged 18 to 35 with Graves' hyperthyroidism that later progressed to Graves' ophthalmopathy. The CDR3 loop is CASSEGTAEGNEKLFF. CDR3 DNA sequence: TGTGCCAGCAGCGAGGGGACAGCCGAGGGGAATGAAAAACTGTTTTTT.